What follows are 5 T cell receptor beta chains derived from one specimen sequenced in a study of blood T cell repertoires in COVID-19. Generated by immunoSEQ multiplex PCR, the TCRdb table keeps only in-frame clones and is missing some. The table shows 68,000 or so clones, with about nine tenths occurring only once. Specimen: peripheral blood. The source of these receptors is a man aged 50 to 60 with active COVID-19.

The CDR3: CASSYLPGQGISDTQYF. The DNA for the CDR3 is TGTGCCAGCAGTTACCTACCGGGACAGGGGATTTCGGATACGCAGTATTTT. The chain joins TRBV6-2 or TRBV6-3 to TRBJ2-3, with TRBD1 matching over 10 bases. This CDR3 contains 17 residues. V lost 2 bases to trimming and J lost 6 bases; unmatched junction nucleotides: 11. The germline CDR1 and CDR2 sequences are MNHEY and SVGEGT.

The chain has TRBV18 and TRBJ1-3; 8 bases fit TRBD1. Germline CDR1 KGHSH, CDR2 LQKENI. The CDR3 runs to 16 residues. The J segment lost 0 bases and the V segment lost 6 bases, leaving 7 bases of the junction unmatched. The CDR3 here is CASSKDRESSGNTIYF. CDR3 DNA: TGTGCCAGCTCGAAGGACAGGGAAAGCTCTGGAAACACCATATATTTT.

The chain has TRBV19 and TRBJ1-1; 7 bases agree with TRBD1. Germline CDR1 and CDR2: LNHDA and SQIVND (reference sequence). The V gene end was trimmed by 6 bases and the J gene end by 3 bases; junction bases not matched to a gene: 7. There are 14 residues in the CDR3. CDR3 sequence reads: CASRWAGGDTEAFF. The CDR3 DNA reads as TGTGCCAGTAGGTGGGCAGGGGGTGACACTGAAGCTTTCTTT.

V and J are TRBV6-1 and TRBJ1-3; D is possibly TRBD1 (5 bases). Germline V CDR1 and CDR2: MNHNS, SASEGT. The germline V and J ends were trimmed by 2 bases and 4 bases, with 9 bases remaining between them. This CDR3 is built from 14 residues. DNA for the CDR3: TGTGCCAGCAGTGAAAGGACAACGGGAAACACCATATATTTT. As protein: CASSERTTGNTIYF.

The chain couples TRBV5-1 to TRBJ1-1; D is undetermined. Germline lookup yields CDR1 SGHRS and CDR2 YFSETQ. V lost 6 bases, J lost 1 base, and 10 bases lay in between. The CDR3 has 13 residues. CDR3 region: CASTQDPNTEAFF. Written as DNA, the CDR3 is TGCGCCAGCACTCAGGATCCGAACACTGAAGCTTTCTTT.